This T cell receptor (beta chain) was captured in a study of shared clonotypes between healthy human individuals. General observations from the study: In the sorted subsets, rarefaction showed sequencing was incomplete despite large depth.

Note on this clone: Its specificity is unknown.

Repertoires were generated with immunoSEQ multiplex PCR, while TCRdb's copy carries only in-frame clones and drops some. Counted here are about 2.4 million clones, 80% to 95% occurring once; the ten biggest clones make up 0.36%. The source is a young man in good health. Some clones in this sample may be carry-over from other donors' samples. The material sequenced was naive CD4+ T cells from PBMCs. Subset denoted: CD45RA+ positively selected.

The CDR3 protein is CASSFGSTTNEKLFF. In nucleotides, the CDR3 is TGTGCCAGCAGCTTCGGGAGTACGACTAATGAAAAACTGTTTTTT. This chain uses TRBV7-9 with TRBJ1-4, with unresolved D. Germline-derived CDR1 and CDR2 are SEHNR and FQNEAQ (reference sequence). V dropped 3 bases and J dropped 2 bases, with 10 bases sitting between them. The CDR3 consists of 15 residues.